The text below deals with one T cell receptor beta chain. Sequencing used immunoSEQ multiplex PCR; TCRdb keeps in-frame clones, though not all of them. Among about 20,000 clones listed, 78% were seen once. The data stem from a study of T cell clones after liver transplantation. Study information: Third-party-reactive TCRbeta sequences from pre-transplant mixed lymphocyte reactions served as antigen-independent comparators. Samples came pre-transplant, pre-randomization before withdrawal, and post-randomization after withdrawal ended.

The ends were cut back, 7 bases at V and 2 bases at J, with 14 bases in the middle. The CDR3 runs to 14 residues. Per germline, CDR1 MNHNS and CDR2 SASEGT. V and J are TRBV6-1 and TRBJ1-1; TRBD1 is a possible D gene (5 bases). The specimen was CD8+ T cells from blood, collected more than 53 months after liver transplant. This receptor was identified in a human patient who received a liver transplant. Some of the T cells might come from the graft donor. CDR3 protein: CASKGERRNTEAFF. The CDR3 DNA follows: TGTGCCAGCAAAGGGGAACGGAGAAACACTGAAGCTTTCTTT.